This T cell receptor (beta chain) appears in the sequencing data of a study of OX40 agonist ivuxolimab in advanced cancers. About the study: Subjects had a mean age of around 60 years, with a range of roughly 20 to 79; more than 75% were male. Study-level results: Antigens targeted by the expanded peripheral T cells were not determined.

Only in-frame clones appear in the TCRdb table, and some are missing; sequencing was by immunoSEQ multiplex PCR. This table holds roughly 24,000 clones, about 88% found once. With regard to this clone: Its target is not known.

The TCR sequence derives from an adult with an advanced solid tumor such as melanoma, head and neck, liver or kidney cancer. The sample was CD4+ or CD8+ T cells sorted from blood, taken in a trial of the OX40 agonist ivuxolimab.

This CDR3 reads CASSQVWGNQPQHF. CDR3 nucleotides: TGCGCCAGCAGCCAAGTCTGGGGTAATCAGCCCCAGCATTTT. The rearrangement joins TRBV4-3 to TRBJ1-5; D not certain. With 1 base removed from V and 4 bases from J, the gap between germline ends came to 8 bases. This CDR3 is 14 amino acids long. CDR1 and CDR2 from the germline V gene are LGHNA and YSLEER.